A selection of T cell receptor beta chains follows, all from one sample in a study of cytomegalovirus exposure and HLA in healthy donors. Sequencing was performed with immunoSEQ multiplex PCR; in TCRdb, only in-frame clones are kept and a portion is missing. Of 85,000 to 130,000 clones listed, roughly 75% are singletons. Sequenced: PBMCs. These receptors were collected from a woman under 30 in good health and CMV-seropositive. The CDR3 runs from the conserved cysteine through the conserved F or W. The D gene is left open where the match is weak. Clone size appears in some rows only: once, few, many, or a class for an expanded clone.

len,j_gene,abundance,d_gene,v_gene,CDR3nt,CDR3aa
13,TRBJ2-7,.,.,TRBV28,TGTGCCAGCAGTTTAGAGGTTTCCTACGAGCAGTACTTC,CASSLEVSYEQYF
15,TRBJ2-1,.,TRBD1,TRBV19,TGTGCCAGTAGTTCGGGACAGGCCACCTACAATGAGCAGTTCTTC,CASSSGQATYNEQFF
15,TRBJ1-2,.,TRBD1,TRBV28,TGTGCCAGCTCCACCCGGGACAGCGTCTCCTATGGCTACACCTTC,CASSTRDSVSYGYTF
13,TRBJ2-7,.,TRBD1,TRBV19,TGTGCCAGTAGATCAACCGGGACAGGGGAGCAGTACTTC,CASRSTGTGEQYF
14,TRBJ2-7,.,.,TRBV7-2,TGTGCCAGCAGCTTAGCGGGAGCGTCTCACGAGCAGTACTTC,CASSLAGASHEQYF
14,TRBJ2-7,.,.,TRBV2,TGTGCCAGCAGTGAAACTGGCAGGTTCTACGAGCAGTACTTC,CASSETGRFYEQYF
14,TRBJ1-1,.,.,TRBV5-4,TGTGCCAGCAGCTTTGAACCAGGGAACACTGAAGCTTTCTTT,CASSFEPGNTEAFF
13,TRBJ2-5,few,.,TRBV6-1,TGTGCCAGCAGTGTTAGCCCCCAAGAGACCCAGTACTTC,CASSVSPQETQYF
15,TRBJ1-2,few,.,TRBV6-5,TGTGCCAGCAGTTACTCGGGCAGGGCCAACTATGGCTACACCTTC,CASSYSGRANYGYTF
10,TRBJ2-7,.,.,TRBV20-1,TGCAGTTTGGGCGCTTACGAGCAGTACTTC,CSLGAYEQYF